This T cell receptor beta chain stems from a study of CD8+CD57+ T cells in acquired aplastic anemia (dated by TCRdb to 2016 to 2018). Looking at the study overall: On average, sorted CD4+ and CD8+ cells yielded approximately 3 ug of extracted DNA, with a range of about 0.19 to 30 ug. CD8+CD57+ expansion was defined as frequency above the mean frequency observed in healthy subjects. Beyond this particular receptor, the publication reports: Twenty-nine CD8+ CDR3 sequences were found in both patients and controls but appeared to be highly expressed in patients and within the immunodominant clones of the patients. Patients and healthy controls showed no significant difference in CD8+ Simpson's diversity (P=0.060).

Expansion of CD8+CD57+ cells had been shown by flow cytometry in the patients chosen for sequencing. Every patient had a diagnosis of severe acquired aplastic anemia based on International Study of Aplastic Anemia and Agranulocytosis and Camitta criteria. Patients had received no therapy at the time of blood sampling. The study deep-sequenced TCR repertoires of sorted CD4+ and CD8+ blood T cells from severe aplastic anemia patients and healthy subjects. Patients were enrolled under clinicaltrials.gov protocols 00001620, 01623167, 00001397, 00071045, 00081523 and 00961064 in the USA. Ficoll-Paque density gradient centrifugation was used to isolate peripheral blood mononuclear cells. Before DNA extraction, CD4+ and CD8+ T cells were sorted with FACS or magnetic beads. This clonotype showed up just a few times. Its antigen has not been determined. Per-base quality was not reported, and no clone a single base away is much larger than it.

Looking up the germline V gene (reference sequence) yields CDR1 LNHNV and CDR2 YYDKDF. Taken from cysteine to phenylalanine, the CDR3 has 15 residues. Only the CDR3 portion is preserved as DNA: 45 bases, with reading frame beginning at the first base. V loses 0 bases of germline sequence and J loses 2 bases, and the interval between the two ends is 8 bases. Genomic DNA served as template for TCR beta VDJ combination and CDR3 sequence profiling. An Illumina HiSeq 2000 was the platform used for TCR repertoire sequencing. Concerning the study's data processing: Repertoire assessment relied on Simpson's diversity index, CDR3 size and DJ length profiles, and TRBV/TRBJ rearrangement plots. The immunodominant clone was defined as the most abundant DNA sequence in deep sequencing data. CDR3 amino acid sequences were screened for sharing across subjects and were compared with published repertoires and the VDJdb database. TCRdb took the public reads, trimmed them with fastp at Q25, ran MiXCR for clone calling and kept in-frame beta chains. Each entry merges the rows of one CDR3 protein and shows their most common DNA and genes. TCRdb's processing, not the authors' own work, is the source of the V and J calls. Across this sample there are roughly 250,000 distinct CDR3 sequences, with roughly 80% seen only once. The top ten constitute 35% to 50% of the sample.

The source of this sequence is a human donor with aplastic anemia. What was sequenced was sorted CD4+, CD8+, or CD8+CD57+ T cells (not recorded which) from PBMCs. Recombination linked TRBV15 to TRBJ1-3, and perhaps TRBD1 as D gene, on 5 matching bases. The nucleotides are TGTGCCACCAGCAGAGATATAGGGGCTGGAAACACCATATATTTT. Translated, this gives CATSRDIGAGNTIYF.